This TCR beta chain derives from a study of blood T cell repertoires in COVID-19. For the study at large: Italy, Spain and the United States were the sources of the convalescent and acute COVID-19 samples. PBMCs, B-cell-depleted T cells, or T cells provided the cDNA or gDNA that made up the material.

CDR3 length: 16 amino acids. CDR1 and CDR2 from the germline V gene are SGDLS and YYNGEE. V was shortened by 0 bases and J by 10 bases, with 22 bases between the two germline ends. TCRdb's table, derived via immunoSEQ multiplex PCR, lists solely in-frame clones and lacks some. The table includes about 120,000 clones, roughly 86% detected once. The sequence derives from a man aged 35 to 55 with acute or convalescent COVID-19. J is TRBJ1-2 and V is TRBV9, with D tentatively TRBD1 (6 bases). Material: peripheral blood. This CDR3 is CASSVDPATGLGDYTF. The CDR3 DNA sequence: TGTGCCAGCAGCGTAGATCCCGCAACAGGGCTGGGCGACTACACCTTC.